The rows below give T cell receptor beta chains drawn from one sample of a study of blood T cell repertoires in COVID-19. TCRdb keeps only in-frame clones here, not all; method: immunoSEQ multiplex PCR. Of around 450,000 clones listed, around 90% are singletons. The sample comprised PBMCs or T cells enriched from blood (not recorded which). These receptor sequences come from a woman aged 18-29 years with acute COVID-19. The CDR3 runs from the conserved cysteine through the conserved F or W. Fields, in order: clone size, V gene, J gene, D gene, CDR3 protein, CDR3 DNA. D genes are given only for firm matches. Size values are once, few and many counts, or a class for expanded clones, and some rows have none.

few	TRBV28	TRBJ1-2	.	CAAGRTYYGYTF	TGTGCAGCGGGACGGACATACTATGGCTACACCTTC
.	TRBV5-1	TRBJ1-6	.	CASSPRVGSPLHF	TGCGCCAGCAGCCCCCGGGTTGGTTCACCCCTCCACTTT
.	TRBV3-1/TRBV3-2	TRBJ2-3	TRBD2	CASSLTGTMTTDTQYF	TGTGCCAGCAGCCTTACCGGGACTATGACCACAGATACGCAGTATTTT
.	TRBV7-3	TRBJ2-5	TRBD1	CASSLDRGAQYF	TGTGCCAGCAGCCTGGACAGGGGAGCACAGTACTTC
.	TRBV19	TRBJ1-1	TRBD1	CASSTRQGVGTEAFF	TGTGCCAGTAGTACCAGACAGGGCGTGGGCACTGAAGCTTTCTTT
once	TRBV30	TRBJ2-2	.	CAWGRGQANTGELFF	TGTGCCTGGGGGAGGGGACAGGCGAACACCGGGGAGCTGTTTTTT
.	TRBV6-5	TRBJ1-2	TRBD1	CASSAGTGGGYTF	TGTGCCAGCAGCGCCGGGACAGGGGGTGGCTACACCTTC
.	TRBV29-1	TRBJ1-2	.	CSVALGVGYGYTF	TGCAGCGTTGCTTTAGGGGTGGGCTATGGCTACACCTTC
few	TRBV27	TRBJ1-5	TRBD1	CASGGGYRGGQPQHF	TGTGCCAGCGGAGGGGGCTACAGGGGGGGCCAGCCCCAGCATTTT
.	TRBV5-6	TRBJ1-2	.	CASSRGYSLYGYTF	TGTGCCAGCAGTCGGGGTTACTCCCTATATGGCTACACCTTC
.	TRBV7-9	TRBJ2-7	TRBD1	CASSHRDRGYEQYF	TGTGCCAGCAGCCACCGGGACAGGGGCTACGAGCAGTACTTC
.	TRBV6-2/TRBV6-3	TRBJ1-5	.	CASSYLSNQPQHF	TGTGCCAGCAGTTACTTAAGCAATCAGCCCCAGCATTTT
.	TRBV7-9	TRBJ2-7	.	CASSFDLYSYEQYF	TGTGCCAGCAGCTTTGATCTCTACTCCTACGAGCAGTACTTC
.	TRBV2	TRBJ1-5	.	CASSTGSAGMFHQPQHF	TGTGCCAGCAGCACAGGGAGCGCCGGCATGTTTCATCAGCCCCAGCATTTT
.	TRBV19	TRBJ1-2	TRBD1	CASSPVRQGAYYGYTF	TGTGCCAGTAGCCCAGTCCGACAGGGGGCCTACTATGGCTACACCTTC
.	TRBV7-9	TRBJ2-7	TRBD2	CASSVAGVSNEQYF	TGTGCCAGCAGTGTAGCGGGGGTGTCTAACGAGCAGTACTTC
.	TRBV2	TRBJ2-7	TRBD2	CASSEIPSGSHEQYF	TGTGCCAGCAGTGAAATCCCTAGCGGGAGTCACGAGCAGTACTTC